Presented here are 21 T cell receptor beta chains from one specimen sequenced in a study of T cell repertoires in cytomegalovirus infection. For these receptors, no antigen is known. A single record per CDR3 protein comes from TCRdb applying MiXCR to the reads. The sample includes tens of thousands of distinct CDR3 sequences, 20% of them seen just once. The source was CD8+ T cells from cultured PBMCs, collected from culture after CMV antigen stimulation. Every receptor here comes from a human donor in good health (CMV status not recorded). Some clones in this sample may be carry-over from other donors' samples.

The chain is built from TRBV4-3 and TRBJ2-5, with 7 bases identical to TRBD2. Germline CDR1 and CDR2: LGHNA and YSLEER. J gave up 7 bases and V 4 bases, and 6 bases lay outside the gene matches. The CDR3 consists of 13 residues. CDR3 in DNA: TGCGCCAGCAGCCTCGGGACTATCGGGACCCAGTACTTC. Protein sequence: CASSLGTIGTQYF.

The chain couples TRBV7-9 to TRBJ2-1; 7 bases fit TRBD1. V lost 7 bases and J lost 5; bases outside the gene matches: 8. Germline-derived CDR1 and CDR2 are SEHNR and FQNEAQ (reference sequence). The CDR3 length is 14 residues. The CDR3 DNA sequence: TGTGCCAGCATCTGGACAGGCTTGGACAATGAGCAGTTCTTC. Amino acid sequence: CASIWTGLDNEQFF.

In this sample, this clonotype turned up a few times. This rearrangement joins TRBV2 to TRBJ1-4; D unclear. V lost 10 bases, J lost 3 bases, and 9 bases lay in between. This CDR3 is built from 12 residues. The V gene's germline CDR1 is SNHLY and CDR2 FYNNEI. The CDR3 nucleotides are TGTGCCACTGAGGGAGCTAATGAAAAACTGTTTTTT. Translated: CATEGANEKLFF.

This clonotype has only one observation. The chain has TRBV11-2 and TRBJ2-7; 9 bases fit TRBD1. The J segment lost 0 bases and the V segment lost 1 base, leaving 10 bases of the junction unmatched. Germline V CDR1 and CDR2: SGHAT, FQNNGV. The CDR3 length is 18 residues. CDR3 bases: TGTGCCAGCAGCTTAGGGACAGGGGTTCTCGGCCTCTCCTACGAGCAGTACTTC. Translated, it gives CASSLGTGVLGLSYEQYF.

This clonotype was seen a few times. CDR3 loop: CASSLELSRIQYF. The CDR3 DNA reads TGTGCCAGCAGCTTAGAACTCTCTCGTATACAGTATTTT. V and J are TRBV7-6 and TRBJ2-3, with no clear D. V shed 1 base and J shed 12 bases, with 14 bases lying between them. Germline V lookup: CDR1 SGHVS, CDR2 FNYEAQ. This CDR3 is built from 13 residues.

This clonotype was seen a handful of times. This sequence joins TRBV7-2 and TRBJ2-7, with 7 bases fitting TRBD1. This CDR3 region has 15 residues. Trimming removed 5 bases from V and 2 bases from J; junction bases left unmatched: 9. Germline loops: CDR1 SGHTA, CDR2 FQGNSA. The CDR3 is CASSPGGQGPYEQYF. The CDR3 nucleotides read TGTGCCAGCAGCCCAGGGGGTCAGGGACCCTACGAGCAGTACTTC. Together with reference TRBV7-2 and TRBJ2-7, the CDR3 gives the full variable domain: GAGVSQSPSNKVTEKGKDVELRCDPISGHTALYWYRQSLGQGLEFLIYFQGNSAPDKSGLPSDRFSAERTGGSVSTLTIQRTQQEDSAVYLCASSPGGQGPYEQYFGPGTRLTVT.

The rearrangement joins TRBV27 to TRBJ1-1, with D possibly matching TRBD1 (6 bases). V dropped 6 bases and J dropped 4 bases, with 18 bases sitting between them. The CDR3 runs to 15 residues. Germline CDR1 is MNHEY and CDR2 is SMNVEV (reference sequence). For the CDR3, the DNA is TGTGCCAGCAGCTTTAGGGGTACGGGGGCCACTGAAGCTTTCTTT. Translating gives CASSFRGTGATEAFF.

This clonotype occurred a few times. The chain is built from TRBV12-5 and TRBJ1-1; tentatively, D is TRBD1 (6 bases). Germline loops: CDR1 LGHNT, CDR2 FRNRAP. The ends were cut back, 6 bases at V and 1 base at J, with 9 bases in the middle. CDR3 length: 13 residues. The CDR3 DNA reads as TGTGCTAGTGGCCTGGGACAGAACACTGAAGCTTTCTTT. This sequence encodes CASGLGQNTEAFF. The variable domain in full, completed from reference TRBV12-5 and TRBJ1-1, reads DARVTQTPRHKVTEMGQEVTMRCQPILGHNTVFWYRQTMMQGLELLAYFRNRAPLDDSGMPKDRFSAEMPDATLATLKIQPSEPRDSAVYFCASGLGQNTEAFFGQGTRLTVV.

The CDR3 loop is CASSQEAQGNDEQYF. DNA of the CDR3: TGCGCCAGCAGCCAAGAGGCTCAAGGGAACGACGAGCAGTACTTC. The chain has TRBV4-1 and TRBJ2-7; no reliable D call. CDR3 length: 15 residues. Trimming pared 0 bases from V and 5 bases from J, leaving 14 bases between. The germline V gene has CDR1 MGHRA and CDR2 YSYEKL.

The rearrangement joins TRBV27 to TRBJ1-1; possible D gene TRBD1, 6 bases. CDR1 and CDR2 (germline): MNHEY, SMNVEV (reference sequence). The length of the CDR3 is 14 residues. V lost 5 bases to trimming and J lost 0 bases, with 10 bases between them. The DNA of the CDR3 is TGTGCCAGCAGTCTGACAGGATTGAACACTGAAGCTTTCTTT. This sequence encodes CASSLTGLNTEAFF.

This clonotype has at least ten counts. The V gene is TRBV7-9, the J gene TRBJ2-5; D could derive from TRBD1 or TRBD2 (5 bases each). V shed 5 bases and J shed 3 bases, with 19 bases lying between them. CDR1 is SEHNR, CDR2 FQNEAQ, per germline (reference sequence). The CDR3 contains 16 residues. The CDR3 reads CASSLRDDDGKETQYF. CDR3 in DNA: TGTGCCAGCAGCCTTCGGGACGATGACGGGAAAGAGACCCAGTACTTC.

This clonotype was counted only a few times. The V gene is TRBV7-8, the J gene TRBJ1-2, with TRBD1 identical over 7 bases. The germline CDR1 and CDR2 sequences are SGHVS and FQNEAQ. V shed 4 bases, J shed 4 bases, and the junction held 12 bases outside the gene matches. The CDR3 runs to 16 residues. In DNA, the CDR3 is TGTGCCAGCAGCTCCAAGCTGCCGGGACAGCTCTATGGCTACACCTTC. It is translated as CASSSKLPGQLYGYTF. Supplemented by reference TRBV7-8 and TRBJ1-2, the full variable domain reads GAGVSQSPRYKVAKRGQDVALRCDPISGHVSLFWYQQALGQGPEFLTYFQNEAQLDKSGLPSDRFFAERPEGSVSTLKIQRTQQEDSAVYLCASSSKLPGQLYGYTFGSGTRLTVV.

The chain links TRBV7-2 to TRBJ1-1, with D possibly matching TRBD1 (6 bases). The germline CDR1 and CDR2 sequences are SGHTA and FQGNSA. Trimming took off 8 bases at V and 1 base at J, with 26 bases between the two ends. The CDR3 is 18 residues long. The CDR3 protein is CASQELPRSGVGNTEAFF. CDR3 nucleotide sequence: TGTGCCAGCCAAGAACTTCCGCGGTCAGGGGTGGGGAACACTGAAGCTTTCTTT.

This clonotype showed up just a few times. V gene TRBV6-1 combines with J gene TRBJ1-1; maybe TRBD1 (6 bases). Trimming removed 5 bases at V and 1 base at J, with 20 bases between. CDR3 length equals 17 residues. The germline V gene has CDR1 MNHNS and CDR2 SASEGT. CDR3 bases: TGTGCCAGCAGTCCCAGGGGAGGAGTCAAAAGGAACACTGAAGCTTTCTTT. It encodes CASSPRGGVKRNTEAFF.

The chain has TRBV7-2 and TRBJ2-3, with 10 bases lining up with TRBD2. J lost 2 bases, V lost 5 bases, and 10 bases had no gene match. The V gene's germline CDR1 is SGHTA and CDR2 FQGNSA. This CDR3 comprises 17 residues. CDR3 region: CASSQAAGGPSTDTQYF. For the CDR3, the DNA is TGTGCCAGCAGCCAAGCAGCGGGGGGGCCTTCCACAGATACGCAGTATTTT. The variable domain in full, completed from reference TRBV7-2 and TRBJ2-3, reads GAGVSQSPSNKVTEKGKDVELRCDPISGHTALYWYRQSLGQGLEFLIYFQGNSAPDKSGLPSDRFSAERTGGSVSTLTIQRTQQEDSAVYLCASSQAAGGPSTDTQYFGPGTRLTVL.

The chain links TRBV6-2 or TRBV6-3 to TRBJ1-1; D not certain. The germline V gene encodes CDR1 MNHEY and CDR2 SVGEGT. V was cut by 2 bases and J by 3 bases, with 4 bases left in between. The CDR3 length is 12 residues. The CDR3 reads CASSYIHTEAFF. CDR3 nucleotide sequence: TGTGCCAGCAGTTACATCCACACTGAAGCTTTCTTT.

This chain links TRBV7-8 with TRBJ1-2; TRBD1 is a possible D gene (5 bases). With 3 bases removed from V and 6 bases from J, the gap between germline ends came to 14 bases. CDR3 length: 14 residues. The germline V gene encodes CDR1 SGHVS and CDR2 FQNEAQ. The CDR3 reads CASSFGLGGDGYTF. The CDR3, as DNA: TGTGCCAGCAGCTTCGGACTGGGGGGGGATGGCTACACCTTC. Full variable domain (rest looked up from reference TRBV7-8 and TRBJ1-2): GAGVSQSPRYKVAKRGQDVALRCDPISGHVSLFWYQQALGQGPEFLTYFQNEAQLDKSGLPSDRFFAERPEGSVSTLKIQRTQQEDSAVYLCASSFGLGGDGYTFGSGTRLTVV.

The J gene is TRBJ1-4, the V gene TRBV3-1, with 7 bases aligning to TRBD1. V shed 4 bases and J 6 bases; nucleotides not matched to a gene: 8. Germline values: CDR1 LGHDT, CDR2 YNNKEL (reference sequence). The CDR3 contains 15 residues. The CDR3 protein is CASSRTGTEHEKLFF. DNA of the CDR3: TGTGCCAGCAGCCGAACCGGGACAGAACATGAAAAACTGTTTTTT.

The chain couples TRBV7-6 to TRBJ1-4, with no clear D. This CDR3 spans 10 amino acids. Germline V gene sequence: CDR1 SGHVS, CDR2 FNYEAQ. The V and J ends lost 8 bases and 4 bases respectively, with 2 bases between them. The CDR3 DNA sequence: TGTGCCAGCGGTAATGAAAAACTGTTTTTT. Translation: CASGNEKLFF.

This clonotype occurred many times. The chain is built from TRBV12-3 or TRBV12-4 and TRBJ1-4, with D maybe TRBD1 (5 bases). This CDR3 has 13 residues. V dropped 5 bases and J dropped 8 bases, with 12 bases sitting between them. The DNA for the CDR3 is TGTGCCAGCAGTGGGGACGCGGCGGAAAAACTGTTTTTT. Protein: CASSGDAAEKLFF.

This clonotype has only a few counts. V gene TRBV27 combines with J gene TRBJ2-1; the match to TRBD1 covers 10 bases. V lost 6 bases, J lost 6 bases, and 8 bases stayed unmatched. The CDR3 contains 15 residues. Germline V gene data show CDR1 as MNHEY and CDR2 as SMNVEV (reference sequence). CDR3 amino acids: CASSSGTGAFNEQFF. DNA of the CDR3: TGTGCCAGCAGCTCCGGGACAGGGGCGTTCAATGAGCAGTTCTTC.